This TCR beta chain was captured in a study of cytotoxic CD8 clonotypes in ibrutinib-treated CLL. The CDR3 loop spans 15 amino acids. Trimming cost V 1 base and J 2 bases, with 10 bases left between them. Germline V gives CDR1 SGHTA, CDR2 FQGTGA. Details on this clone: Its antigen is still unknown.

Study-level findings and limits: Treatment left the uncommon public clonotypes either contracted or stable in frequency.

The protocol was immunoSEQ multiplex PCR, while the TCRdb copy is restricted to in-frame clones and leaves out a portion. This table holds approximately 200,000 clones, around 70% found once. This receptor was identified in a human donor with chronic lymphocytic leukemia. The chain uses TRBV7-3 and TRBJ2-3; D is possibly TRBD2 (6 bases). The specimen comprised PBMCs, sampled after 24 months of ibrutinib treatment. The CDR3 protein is CASSLIGGNTDTQYF. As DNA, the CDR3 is TGTGCCAGCAGCTTAATTGGGGGGAACACAGATACGCAGTATTTT.